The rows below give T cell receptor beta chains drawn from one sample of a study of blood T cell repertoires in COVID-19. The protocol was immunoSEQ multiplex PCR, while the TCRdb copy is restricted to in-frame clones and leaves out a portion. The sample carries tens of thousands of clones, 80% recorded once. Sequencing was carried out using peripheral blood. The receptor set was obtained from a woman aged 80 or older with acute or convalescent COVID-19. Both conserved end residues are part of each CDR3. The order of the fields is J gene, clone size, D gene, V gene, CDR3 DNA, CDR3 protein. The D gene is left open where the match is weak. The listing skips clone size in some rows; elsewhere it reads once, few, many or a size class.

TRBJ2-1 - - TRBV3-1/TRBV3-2 TGTGCCAGCAGCCAAGATGGGAGGGAGCAGTTCTTC CASSQDGREQFF
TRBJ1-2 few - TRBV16 TGTGCCAGCAGCCAACAGGGAAACTATGGCTACACCTTC CASSQQGNYGYTF
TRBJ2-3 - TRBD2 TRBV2 TGTGCCAGCAGTAGACTAGCGGGGGAGACCACAGATACGCAGTATTTT CASSRLAGETTDTQYF
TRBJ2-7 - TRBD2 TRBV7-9 TGTGCCAGCAGCTTAGACCTAGCGGCCCCCTTCGAGCAGTACTTC CASSLDLAAPFEQYF
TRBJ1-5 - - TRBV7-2 TGTGCCAGCAGCCAATCGGGGGGGGATCAGCCCCAGCATTTT CASSQSGGDQPQHF
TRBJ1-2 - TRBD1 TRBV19 TGTGCCAGTAGCCCGGGACAGCAGTATGGCTACACCTTC CASSPGQQYGYTF
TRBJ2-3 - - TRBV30 TGTGCCTGGAGTGCCCCAGAGCGGGTCTACACAGATACGCAGTATTTT CAWSAPERVYTDTQYF
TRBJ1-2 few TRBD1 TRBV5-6 TGTGCCAGCAGCTTGGGTCGGACAGGGCCAAAGGGCTACACCTTC CASSLGRTGPKGYTF
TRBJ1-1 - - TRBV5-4 TGTGCCAGCAGCTTGACAGTCATGAACACTGAAGCTTTCTTT CASSLTVMNTEAFF
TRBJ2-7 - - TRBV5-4 TGTGCCAGCAGCTTGGTCCTGTCATCCGAGGAGTACTTC CASSLVLSSEEYF
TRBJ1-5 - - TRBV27 TGTGCCAGCAGTTTATATGCCCAGGTTGGCCAGCCCCAGCATTTT CASSLYAQVGQPQHF